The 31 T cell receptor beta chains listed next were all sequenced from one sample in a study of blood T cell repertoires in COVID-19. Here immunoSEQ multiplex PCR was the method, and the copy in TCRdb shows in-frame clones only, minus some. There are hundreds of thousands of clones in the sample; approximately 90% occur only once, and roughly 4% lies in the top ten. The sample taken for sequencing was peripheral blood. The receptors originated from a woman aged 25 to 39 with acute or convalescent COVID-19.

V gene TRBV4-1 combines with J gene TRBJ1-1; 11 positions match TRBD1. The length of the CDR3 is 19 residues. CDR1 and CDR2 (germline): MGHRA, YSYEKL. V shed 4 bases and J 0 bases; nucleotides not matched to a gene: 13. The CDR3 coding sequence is TGCGCCAGCAGCCTTATACCGGGACAGGGGGTACTTGTGAACACTGAAGCTTTCTTT. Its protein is CASSLIPGQGVLVNTEAFF.

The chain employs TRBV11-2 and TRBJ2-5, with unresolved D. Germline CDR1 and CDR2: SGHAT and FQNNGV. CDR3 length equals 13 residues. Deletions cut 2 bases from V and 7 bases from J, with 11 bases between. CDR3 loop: CASSLLAEGTQYF. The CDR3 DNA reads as TGTGCCAGCAGCTTATTAGCCGAAGGGACCCAGTACTTC.

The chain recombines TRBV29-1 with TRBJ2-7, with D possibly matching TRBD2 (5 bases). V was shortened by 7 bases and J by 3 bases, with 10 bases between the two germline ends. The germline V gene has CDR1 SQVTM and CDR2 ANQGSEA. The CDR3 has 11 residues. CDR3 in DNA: TGCAGCGCTTCCGAGGGCTACGAGCAGTACTTC. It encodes CSASEGYEQYF.

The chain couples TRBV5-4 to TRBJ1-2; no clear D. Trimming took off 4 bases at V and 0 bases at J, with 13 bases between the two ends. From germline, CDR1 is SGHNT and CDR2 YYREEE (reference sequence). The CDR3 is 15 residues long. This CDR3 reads CASSLSLVTNYGYTF. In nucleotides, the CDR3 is TGTGCCAGCAGCCTGAGTCTGGTTACTAACTATGGCTACACCTTC.

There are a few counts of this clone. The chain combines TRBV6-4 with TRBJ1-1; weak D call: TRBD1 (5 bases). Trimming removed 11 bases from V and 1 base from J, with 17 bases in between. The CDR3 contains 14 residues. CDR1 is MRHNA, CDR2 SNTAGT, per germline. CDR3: CAGWLKDTNTEAFF. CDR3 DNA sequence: TGTGCCGGGTGGTTGAAGGACACGAACACTGAAGCTTTCTTT.

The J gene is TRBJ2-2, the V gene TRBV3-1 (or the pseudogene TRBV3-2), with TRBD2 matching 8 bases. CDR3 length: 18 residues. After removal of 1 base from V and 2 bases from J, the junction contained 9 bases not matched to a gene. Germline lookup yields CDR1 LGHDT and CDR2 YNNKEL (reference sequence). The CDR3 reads CASSQGAGGIGNTGELFF. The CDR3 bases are TGTGCCAGCAGCCAAGGGGCGGGGGGCATTGGTAACACCGGGGAGCTGTTTTTT.

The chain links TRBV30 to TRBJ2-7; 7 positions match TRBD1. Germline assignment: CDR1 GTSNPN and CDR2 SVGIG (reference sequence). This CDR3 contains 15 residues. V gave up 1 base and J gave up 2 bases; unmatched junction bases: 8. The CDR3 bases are TGTGCCTGGAGTGACGACAGGGTGGCCCCCTACGAGCAGTACTTC. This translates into CAWSDDRVAPYEQYF.

CDR3 residues: CASSLEGGRNTEAFF. The DNA for the CDR3 is TGCGCCAGCAGCTTGGAGGGAGGGAGGAACACTGAAGCTTTCTTT. The chain uses TRBV5-1 and TRBJ1-1, with D hard to call. CDR3 length equals 15 residues. V gave up 0 bases and J gave up 1 base, with 10 bases separating them. Germline CDR1 reads SGHRS; CDR2 reads YFSETQ. Full variable domain (outside the CDR3, taken from reference TRBV5-1 and TRBJ1-1): KAGVTQTPRYLIKTRGQQVTLSCSPISGHRSVSWYQQTPGQGLQFLFEYFSETQRNKGNFPGRFSGRQFSNSRSEMNVSTLELGDSALYLCASSLEGGRNTEAFFGQGTRLTVV.

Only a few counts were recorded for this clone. The DNA for the CDR3 is TGTGCCAGCAGTCGAAATACAGGGGGCGAGAGCAATCAGCCCCAGCATTTT. Protein: CASSRNTGGESNQPQHF. The chain has TRBV6-6 and TRBJ1-5, with TRBD1 matching over 9 bases. CDR1 and CDR2 (germline): MNHNY, SVGAGI (reference sequence). The V gene end was trimmed by 5 bases and the J gene end by 1 base; junction bases not matched to a gene: 9. CDR3 size: 17 residues.

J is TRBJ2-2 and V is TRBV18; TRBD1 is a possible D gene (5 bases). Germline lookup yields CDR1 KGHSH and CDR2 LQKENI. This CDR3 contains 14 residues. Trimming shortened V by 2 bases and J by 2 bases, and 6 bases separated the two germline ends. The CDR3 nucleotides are TGTGCCAGCTCACCAGACAGTAACACCGGGGAGCTGTTTTTT. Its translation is CASSPDSNTGELFF.

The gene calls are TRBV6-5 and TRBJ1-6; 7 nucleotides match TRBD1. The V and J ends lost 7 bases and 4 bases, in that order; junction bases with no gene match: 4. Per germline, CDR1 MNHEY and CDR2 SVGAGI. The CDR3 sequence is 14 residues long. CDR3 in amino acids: CASTPGQYNSPLHF. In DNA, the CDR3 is TGTGCCAGCACCCCGGGACAGTATAATTCACCCCTCCACTTT.

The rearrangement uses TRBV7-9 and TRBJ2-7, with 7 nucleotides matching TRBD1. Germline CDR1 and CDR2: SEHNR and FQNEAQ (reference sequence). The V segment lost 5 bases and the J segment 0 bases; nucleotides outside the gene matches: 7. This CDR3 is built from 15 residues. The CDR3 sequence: CASSPRTGSSYEQYF. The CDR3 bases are TGTGCCAGCAGCCCGCGGACAGGAAGCTCCTACGAGCAGTACTTC.

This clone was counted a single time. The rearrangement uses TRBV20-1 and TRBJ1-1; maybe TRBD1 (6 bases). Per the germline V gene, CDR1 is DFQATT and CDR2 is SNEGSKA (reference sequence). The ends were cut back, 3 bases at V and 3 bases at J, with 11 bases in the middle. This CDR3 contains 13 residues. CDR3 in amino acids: CSASRQAHTEAFF. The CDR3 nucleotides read TGCAGTGCTAGTAGACAGGCACACACTGAAGCTTTCTTT.

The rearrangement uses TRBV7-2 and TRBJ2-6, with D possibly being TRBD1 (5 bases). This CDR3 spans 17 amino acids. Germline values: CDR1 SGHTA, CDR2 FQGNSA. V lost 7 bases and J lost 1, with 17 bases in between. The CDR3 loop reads CASNFPSGISGANVLTF. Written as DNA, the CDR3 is TGTGCCAGCAACTTTCCATCAGGGATATCTGGGGCCAACGTCCTGACTTTC.

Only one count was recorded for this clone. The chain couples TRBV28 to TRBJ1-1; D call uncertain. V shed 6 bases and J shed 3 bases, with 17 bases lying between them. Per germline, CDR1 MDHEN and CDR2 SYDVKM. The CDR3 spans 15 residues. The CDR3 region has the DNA TGTGCCAGCAGCTATCCGCGGGGTTTTGACACTGAAGCTTTCTTT. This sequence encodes CASSYPRGFDTEAFF. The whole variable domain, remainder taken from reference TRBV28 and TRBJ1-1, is DVKVTQSSRYLVKRTGEKVFLECVQDMDHENMFWYRQDPGLGLRLIYFSYDVKMKEKGDIPEGYSVSREKKERFSLILESASTNQTSMYLCASSYPRGFDTEAFFGQGTRLTVV.

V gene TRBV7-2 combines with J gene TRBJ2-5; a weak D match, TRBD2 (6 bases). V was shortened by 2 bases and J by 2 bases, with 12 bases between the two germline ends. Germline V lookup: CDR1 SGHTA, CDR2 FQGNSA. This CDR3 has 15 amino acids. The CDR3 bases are TGTGCCAGCAGCTTATTTCGGCGGGGTCAAGAGACCCAGTACTTC. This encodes CASSLFRRGQETQYF.

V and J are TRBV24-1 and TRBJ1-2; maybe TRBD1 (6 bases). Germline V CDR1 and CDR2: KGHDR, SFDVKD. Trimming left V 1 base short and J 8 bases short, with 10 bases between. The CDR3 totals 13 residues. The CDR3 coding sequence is TGTGCCACCAGTGATTTCGCAGGGGTCGGCTACACCTTC. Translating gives CATSDFAGVGYTF.

The DNA of the CDR3 is TGCGCCAGCAGCTATCTAGCGGGGGGGCCCAATGAGCAGTTCTTC. This sequence encodes CASSYLAGGPNEQFF. The genes are TRBV5-1 and TRBJ2-1; 12 nucleotides match TRBD2. The V and J ends lost 3 bases and 6 bases, in that order; junction bases with no gene match: 4. CDR1 is SGHRS and CDR2 is YFSETQ in the germline V gene. CDR3 size: 15 residues. Together with reference TRBV5-1 and TRBJ2-1, the CDR3 gives the full variable domain: KAGVTQTPRYLIKTRGQQVTLSCSPISGHRSVSWYQQTPGQGLQFLFEYFSETQRNKGNFPGRFSGRQFSNSRSEMNVSTLELGDSALYLCASSYLAGGPNEQFFGPGTRLTVL.

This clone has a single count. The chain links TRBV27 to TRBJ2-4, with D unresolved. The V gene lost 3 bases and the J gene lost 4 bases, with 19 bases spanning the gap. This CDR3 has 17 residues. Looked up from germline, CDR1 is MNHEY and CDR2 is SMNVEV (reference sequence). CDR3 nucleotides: TGTGCCAGCAGTTTGGCTGGGCCCTACCAATCAAAAAACATTCAGTACTTC. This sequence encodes CASSLAGPYQSKNIQYF.

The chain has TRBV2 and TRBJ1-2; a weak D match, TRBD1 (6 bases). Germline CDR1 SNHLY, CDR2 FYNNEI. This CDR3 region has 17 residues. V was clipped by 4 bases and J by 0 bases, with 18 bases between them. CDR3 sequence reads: CASSVFQGPHPNYGYTF. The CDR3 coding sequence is TGTGCCAGCAGTGTTTTTCAGGGGCCCCACCCTAACTATGGCTACACCTTC.

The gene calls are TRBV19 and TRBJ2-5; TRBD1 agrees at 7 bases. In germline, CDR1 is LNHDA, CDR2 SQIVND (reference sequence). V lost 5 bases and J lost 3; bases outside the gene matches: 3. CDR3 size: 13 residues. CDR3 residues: CASSQDREETQYF. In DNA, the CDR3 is TGTGCCAGTAGTCAAGACAGGGAAGAGACCCAGTACTTC.

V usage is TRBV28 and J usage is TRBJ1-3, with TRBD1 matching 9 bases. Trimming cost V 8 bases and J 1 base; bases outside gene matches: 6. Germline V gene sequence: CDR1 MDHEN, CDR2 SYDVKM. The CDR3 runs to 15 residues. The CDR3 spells CASGRQGVSGNTIYF. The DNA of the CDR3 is TGTGCCAGCGGGAGACAGGGGGTTTCTGGAAACACCATATATTTT.

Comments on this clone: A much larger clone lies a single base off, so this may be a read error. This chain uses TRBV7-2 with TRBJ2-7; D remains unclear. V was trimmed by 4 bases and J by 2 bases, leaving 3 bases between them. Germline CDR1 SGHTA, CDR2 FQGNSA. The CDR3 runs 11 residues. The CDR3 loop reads CASSSTYEQYF. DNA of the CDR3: TGTGCCAGCAGCTCCACCTACGAGCAGTACTTC. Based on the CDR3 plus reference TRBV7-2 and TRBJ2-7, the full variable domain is GAGVSQSPSNKVTEKGKDVELRCDPISGHTALYWYRQSLGQGLEFLIYFQGNSAPDKSGLPSDRFSAERTGGSVSTLTIQRTQQEDSAVYLCASSSTYEQYFGPGTRLTVT.

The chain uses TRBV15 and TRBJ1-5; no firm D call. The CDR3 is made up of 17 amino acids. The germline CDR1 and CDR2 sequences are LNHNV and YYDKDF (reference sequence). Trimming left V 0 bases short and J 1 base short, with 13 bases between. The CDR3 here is CATSRDLQAPSNQPQHF. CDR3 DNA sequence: TGTGCCACCAGCAGAGATTTGCAGGCCCCGAGCAATCAGCCCCAGCATTTT.

The DNA of the CDR3 is TGTGCCATCAAGGGACAGGGCTTGTCAGATACGCAGTATTTT. Its translation: CAIKGQGLSDTQYF. The V gene is TRBV10-3, the J gene TRBJ2-3, with 9 bases identical to TRBD1. CDR1 and CDR2 (germline): ENHRY, SYGVKD. The CDR3 totals 14 residues. V dropped 7 bases and J dropped 4; count of bases not matched to a gene: 6.

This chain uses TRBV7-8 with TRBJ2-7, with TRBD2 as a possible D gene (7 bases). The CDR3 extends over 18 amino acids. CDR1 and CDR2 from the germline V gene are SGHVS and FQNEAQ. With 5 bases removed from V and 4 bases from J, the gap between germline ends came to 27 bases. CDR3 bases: TGTGCCAGCAGCCCCGTGACTTGGGGGGGGCGCTTTTCTTACGAGCAGTACTTC. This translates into CASSPVTWGGRFSYEQYF.

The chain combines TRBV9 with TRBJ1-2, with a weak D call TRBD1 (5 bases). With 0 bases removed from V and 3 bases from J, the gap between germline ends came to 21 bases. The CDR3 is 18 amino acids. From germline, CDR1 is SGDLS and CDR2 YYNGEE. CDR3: CASSVGNRWKGVDYGYTF. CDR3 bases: TGTGCCAGCAGCGTAGGAAACAGGTGGAAAGGAGTGGACTATGGCTACACCTTC. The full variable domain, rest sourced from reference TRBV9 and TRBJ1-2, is DSGVTQTPKHLITATGQRVTLRCSPRSGDLSVYWYQQSLDQGLQFLIQYYNGEERAKGNILERFSAQQFPDLHSELNLSSLELGDSALYFCASSVGNRWKGVDYGYTFGSGTRLTVV.

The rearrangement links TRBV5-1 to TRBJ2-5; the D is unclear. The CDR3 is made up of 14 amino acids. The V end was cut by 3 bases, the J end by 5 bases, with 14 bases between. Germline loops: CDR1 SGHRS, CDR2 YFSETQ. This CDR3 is CASSSPQSPETQYF. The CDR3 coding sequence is TGCGCCAGCAGCTCCCCCCAGTCCCCCGAGACCCAGTACTTC.

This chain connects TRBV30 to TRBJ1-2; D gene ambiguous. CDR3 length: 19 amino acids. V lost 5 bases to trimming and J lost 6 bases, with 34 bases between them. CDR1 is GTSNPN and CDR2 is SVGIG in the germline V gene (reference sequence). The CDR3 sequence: CAWFLPVTGDPSYPDGYTF. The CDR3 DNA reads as TGTGCCTGGTTCCTCCCCGTGACCGGGGATCCTTCCTATCCCGATGGCTACACCTTC.

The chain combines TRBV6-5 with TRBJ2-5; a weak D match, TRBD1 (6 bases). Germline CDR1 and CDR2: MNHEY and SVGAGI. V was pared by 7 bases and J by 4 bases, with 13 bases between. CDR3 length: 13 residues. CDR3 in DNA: TGTGCCAGCAACGAAGGGGGAACAGAGACCCAGTACTTC. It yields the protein CASNEGGTETQYF.

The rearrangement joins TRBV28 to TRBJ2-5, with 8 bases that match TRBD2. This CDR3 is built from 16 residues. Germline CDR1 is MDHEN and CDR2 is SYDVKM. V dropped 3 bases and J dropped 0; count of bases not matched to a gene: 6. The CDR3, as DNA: TGTGCCAGCAGTTTGGTTAGCGGGATGTACCAAGAGACCCAGTACTTC. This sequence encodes CASSLVSGMYQETQYF.